This T cell receptor (beta chain) was profiled in a study of T cell repertoires in cytomegalovirus infection. Study in general: A matching HLA type, together with CMV infection, was signaled by public TCR beta signatures. General observations from the study: Cumulated frequencies of public TCR beta families served to identify carriers of CMV plus the relevant HLA. HLA-C-restricted TCR beta clonotypes specific for CMV led the ex vivo response.

In germline, CDR1 is ENHRY, CDR2 SYGVKD. The CDR3 spans 15 residues. V was shortened by 7 bases and J by 6 bases, with 19 bases between the two germline ends. About this clonotype itself: Antigen unknown.

In TCRdb, the reads were re-called with MiXCR into one record per CDR3 protein. The table shows roughly 860,000 distinct CDR3 sequences, with about 31% occurring only once. The chain uses TRBV10-3 and TRBJ2-1, with D maybe TRBD2 (7 bases). This material consisted of cultured CD8+ T cells from PBMCs, taken from culture after CMV antigen stimulation. This receptor was obtained from a human donor in good health (CMV status not recorded). Some clones in this sample may be carry-over from other donors' samples. CDR3 residues: CAITEGGARSNEQFF. The DNA for the CDR3 is TGTGCCATCACCGAGGGGGGGGCGCGGAGCAATGAGCAGTTCTTC.